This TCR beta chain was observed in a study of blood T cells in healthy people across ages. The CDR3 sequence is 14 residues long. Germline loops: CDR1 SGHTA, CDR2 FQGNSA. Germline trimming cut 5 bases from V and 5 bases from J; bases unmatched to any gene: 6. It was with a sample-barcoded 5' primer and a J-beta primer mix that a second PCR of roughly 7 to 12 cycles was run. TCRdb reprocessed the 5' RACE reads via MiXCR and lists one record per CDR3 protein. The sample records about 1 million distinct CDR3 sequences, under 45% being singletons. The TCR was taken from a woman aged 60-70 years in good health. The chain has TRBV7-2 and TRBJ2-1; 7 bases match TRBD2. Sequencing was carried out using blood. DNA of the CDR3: TGTGCCAGCAGCATGGGACTATCTAACAATGAGCAGTTCTTC. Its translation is CASSMGLSNNEQFF. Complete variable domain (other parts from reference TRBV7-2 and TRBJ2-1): GAGVSQSPSNKVTEKGKDVELRCDPISGHTALYWYRQSLGQGLEFLIYFQGNSAPDKSGLPSDRFSAERTGGSVSTLTIQRTQQEDSAVYLCASSMGLSNNEQFFGPGTRLTVL.